This passage covers 18 T cell receptor beta chains from one sample sequenced in a study of T cells in Graves' hyperthyroidism and ophthalmopathy. RNA transcripts were the template for amplifying TCR beta CDR3 regions. When the TCR CDR3 underwent first-round RT-PCR, the HTBI primer set was used. TCRdb used MiXCR to reprocess the multiplex PCR reads, holding one entry per CDR3 protein. This table has roughly 400,000 distinct CDR3 sequences, approximately 14% appearing once. Sequences were obtained from blood. All receptors derive from a woman in her late teens or twenties with Graves' hyperthyroidism that later progressed to Graves' ophthalmopathy.

This clonotype is deemed large (0.1 to 1%). The chain couples TRBV28 to TRBJ2-7, with D maybe TRBD2 (5 bases). Between the trimmed V and J ends, which lost 5 bases and 10 bases, there was a span of 21 bases. The CDR3 covers 14 residues. CDR1 and CDR2 (germline): MDHEN, SYDVKM. DNA of the CDR3: TGTGCCAGCAGTGCACCCTCCGGACTCCGAGAACAGTACTTC. It codes for CASSAPSGLREQYF.

The chain joins TRBV24-1 to TRBJ1-5; D not resolved. Trimming took 3 bases from V and 3 from J, leaving 8 bases between them. The germline gives CDR1 KGHDR, CDR2 SFDVKD. The CDR3 loop spans 14 amino acids. The CDR3 DNA is TGTGCCACCAGTGATGGCAGCTACAATCAGCCCCAGCATTTT. Translating gives CATSDGSYNQPQHF.

This clonotype was seen only once. The rearrangement joins TRBV15 to TRBJ1-2, with 11 bases lining up with TRBD1. Trimming removed 1 base from V and 4 bases from J; junction bases left unmatched: 5. The germline CDR1 and CDR2 sequences are LNHNV and YYDKDF (reference sequence). CDR3 length: 16 amino acids. In nucleotides, the CDR3 is TGTGCCACCAGCAGAGGGGGGGGACAGGGGGTCTATGGCTACACCTTC. The encoded protein is CATSRGGGQGVYGYTF.

This clonotype has at least ten counts. The chain has TRBV6-1 and TRBJ1-4; D is unclear. This CDR3 has 13 amino acids. Deletions cut 5 bases from V and 7 bases from J, with 11 bases between. Germline V CDR1 and CDR2: MNHNS, SASEGT. CDR3 sequence: CASSYAHSEKLFF. The CDR3 DNA sequence: TGTGCCAGCAGTTACGCCCACAGTGAAAAACTGTTTTTT.

The rearrangement joins TRBV4-3 to TRBJ2-2; no clear D gene. This CDR3 spans 18 amino acids. CDR1 and CDR2 (germline): LGHNA, YSLEER. V was pared by 2 bases and J by 0 bases, with 16 bases between. The CDR3 nucleotides read TGCGCCAGCAGCCAATTGTCCCTAACGGGCGCGAACACCGGGGAGCTGTTTTTT. Its protein is CASSQLSLTGANTGELFF.

About this clonotype itself: Just one base apart from a much larger clone, this may be a read error. This chain joins TRBV2 and TRBJ2-1; the D is unclear. The J call may not be correct, given that the DNA end is closer to TRBJ2-7. The CDR3 extends over 11 amino acids. Germline loops: CDR1 SNHLY, CDR2 FYNNEI. Here the CDR3 DNA reads TGTGCCAGCAGACAAGACAATGAGCAGTACTTC. Protein product: CASRQDNEQYF.

This clonotype appeared many times. The gene calls are TRBV28 and TRBJ1-1; 7 bases are a match to TRBD1. Germline values: CDR1 MDHEN, CDR2 SYDVKM. This CDR3 comprises 15 residues. The V segment lost 3 bases and the J segment 0 bases; nucleotides outside the gene matches: 4. The chain's CDR3 is CASSFRDRLNTEAFF. CDR3 DNA: TGTGCCAGCAGTTTCCGGGACAGATTGAACACTGAAGCTTTCTTT.

CDR3 nucleotides: TGTGCCAGCAGCTTAAGGGTTCTAGCGCGAAAAAACACCGGGGAGCTGTTTTTT. Translation gives CASSLRVLARKNTGELFF. The rearrangement links TRBV11-3 to TRBJ2-2; possibly TRBD2 for D (6 bases). Germline assignment: CDR1 SGHNT and CDR2 YENEEA. The CDR3 length is 18 residues. The V end was cut by 2 bases, the J end by 2 bases, with 18 bases between. Variable domain in full (rest from reference TRBV11-3 and TRBJ2-2): EAGVVQSPRYKIIEKKQPVAFWCNPISGHNTLYWYLQNLGQGPELLIRYENEEAVDDSQLPKDRFSAERLKGVDSTLKIQPAELGDSAVYLCASSLRVLARKNTGELFFGEGSRLTVL.

This clonotype was detected ten times or more. The chain links TRBV2 to TRBJ2-7; 8 nucleotides line up with TRBD2. Germline V gene sequence: CDR1 SNHLY, CDR2 FYNNEI. V was pared by 4 bases and J by 4 bases, with 3 bases of the junction left unmatched. The CDR3 has 13 residues. CDR3 protein: CASSGSGSYEQYF. The CDR3 nucleotides read TGTGCCAGCAGTGGGAGCGGGAGTTACGAGCAGTACTTC. Together with reference TRBV2 and TRBJ2-7, the CDR3 gives the full variable domain: EPEVTQTPSHQVTQMGQEVILRCVPISNHLYFYWYRQILGQKVEFLVSFYNNEISEKSEIFDDQFSVERPDGSNFTLKIRSTKLEDSAMYFCASSGSGSYEQYFGPGTRLTVT.

Remarks on this clonotype: A much larger clone differs from this one at a single base, so this may be a read error. This chain connects TRBV20-1 to TRBJ2-5; 8 positions match TRBD1. The V gene's germline CDR1 is DFQATT and CDR2 SNEGSKA (reference sequence). This CDR3 is built from 13 residues. The CDR3 coding sequence is TGCAGTGCTAGGACAGGGGCACAAGAGACCCTGTACTTC. Translating it yields CSARTGAQETLYF.

This clonotype was counted a few times. The gene calls are TRBV9 and TRBJ1-1; D ambiguous. Germline V gene data show CDR1 as SGDLS and CDR2 as YYNGEE. V was clipped by 2 bases and J by 0 bases, with 5 bases between them. The CDR3 is 13 amino acids. This CDR3 is CASSVSMNTEAFF. The CDR3 DNA is TGTGCCAGCAGCGTGAGTATGAACACTGAAGCTTTCTTT.

This clonotype was seen at least ten times. The chain recombines TRBV7-2 with TRBJ2-7, with 7 bases identical to TRBD1. Germline V gene sequence: CDR1 SGHTA, CDR2 FQGNSA. The CDR3 sequence is 14 residues long. The V and J ends lost 5 bases and 2 bases, in that order; junction bases with no gene match: 6. The CDR3 protein is CASSLTGITYEQYF. CDR3 nucleotides: TGTGCCAGCAGCCTGACAGGGATTACCTACGAGCAGTACTTC. Full variable domain (rest looked up from reference TRBV7-2 and TRBJ2-7): GAGVSQSPSNKVTEKGKDVELRCDPISGHTALYWYRQSLGQGLEFLIYFQGNSAPDKSGLPSDRFSAERTGGSVSTLTIQRTQQEDSAVYLCASSLTGITYEQYFGPGTRLTVT.

There are many counts of this clonotype. V is TRBV28 and J is TRBJ1-1; D remains unclear. V gave up 4 bases and J gave up 3 bases, with 6 bases separating them. Germline V CDR1 and CDR2: MDHEN, SYDVKM. The CDR3 extends over 12 amino acids. The chain's CDR3 is CASSSIYTEAFF. The CDR3 region has the DNA TGTGCCAGCAGTTCAATCTACACTGAAGCTTTCTTT.

This clonotype was detected many times. The chain recombines TRBV7-2 with TRBJ2-3; D remains ambiguous. CDR1 is SGHTA, CDR2 FQGNSA, per germline. The CDR3 sequence is 14 residues long. V was clipped by 3 bases and J by 0 bases, with 7 bases between them. CDR3 DNA sequence: TGTGCCAGCAGCTTCTCCCTTAGCACAGATACGCAGTATTTT. Its protein is CASSFSLSTDTQYF.

This clonotype was counted many times. The chain couples TRBV9 to TRBJ1-1, with D maybe TRBD1 (6 bases). CDR1 SGDLS and CDR2 YYNGEE come from the germline V gene. The CDR3 consists of 14 residues. V gave up 1 base and J gave up 4 bases, with 11 bases separating them. The CDR3 DNA is TGTGCCAGCAGCGTATCACAGGGACCCACTGAAGCTTTCTTT. It translates to CASSVSQGPTEAFF.

This clonotype came up many times. The chain couples TRBV12-3 or TRBV12-4 to TRBJ2-5; D is perhaps TRBD1 (5 bases). The CDR3 has 13 residues. V lost 8 bases and J lost 3, with 13 bases in between. The CDR3 reads CASHQTGKETQYF. In DNA, the CDR3 is TGTGCCAGCCACCAAACAGGAAAAGAGACCCAGTACTTC.

In its sample, this clonotype was seen a few times. V usage is TRBV7-9 and J usage is TRBJ2-5, with D possibly matching TRBD1 (6 bases). V shed 6 bases and J shed 5 bases, with 19 bases lying between them. Germline V gene data show CDR1 as SEHNR and CDR2 as FQNEAQ (reference sequence). The CDR3 totals 15 residues. CDR3 DNA: TGTGCCAGCAGGTCCCCCAGGGGCAGGGCGGAGACCCAGTACTTC. It codes for CASRSPRGRAETQYF.

There are a few counts of this clonotype. The CDR3 region is CSVEASGRNSEQYF. The CDR3 nucleotides are TGCAGCGTTGAGGCTAGCGGGAGGAATTCCGAGCAGTACTTC. The J gene is TRBJ2-7, the V gene TRBV29-1, with TRBD2 matching over 11 bases. CDR3 length: 14 residues. From germline, CDR1 is SQVTM and CDR2 ANQGSEA. Trimming took 3 bases from V and 6 from J; bases not matched to a gene: 7.